This T cell receptor beta chain was captured in a study of metastatic and nonmetastatic thyroid tumors. All patients reached thyroid surgery having received no treatment beforehand. Germline V gene sequence: CDR1 MNHNS, CDR2 SASEGT. The V and J ends lost 5 bases and 10 bases respectively, with 17 bases between them. This CDR3 is 13 amino acids long. In its sample, this clone was seen many times. TCRdb reassembled clones from the PCR reads with MiXCR. The sample contains roughly 21,000 clones, about a quarter of which appear only once. V is TRBV6-1 and J is TRBJ1-1; D gene ambiguous. Sequencing used blood. The sequence derives from a female donor with papillary thyroid cancer or a benign thyroid nodule (not recorded which). Some clones in this sample may be carry-over from other donors' samples. CDR3 coding DNA: TGTGCCAGCAGTTATGGGCTAGAACTTACAGCTTTCTTT. Translating gives CASSYGLELTAFF.